A single sample is the source of the 30 T cell receptor beta chains below, sequenced in a study of cytomegalovirus exposure and HLA in healthy donors. The PCR used 60 Vbeta and 13 Jbeta primers. Clones were sequenced by immunoSEQ multiplex PCR, and TCRdb holds only the in-frame ones, with some missing. The repertoire holds some 100,000 clones, with approximately 85% as singletons. Sequencing was carried out using PBMCs. The receptor set was obtained from a man aged 30 to 45 in good health and CMV-seronegative.

The J gene is TRBJ1-1, the V gene TRBV25-1; weak D call: TRBD1 (6 bases). This CDR3 has 13 residues. V was cut by 6 bases and J by 10 bases, with 18 bases left in between. The germline V gene encodes CDR1 MGHDK and CDR2 SYGVNS. CDR3 in DNA: TGTGCCAGCAGGAATTCACAGGGCGTAGGAGCTTTCTTT. Amino acids: CASRNSQGVGAFF.

This clone appeared once. The rearrangement uses TRBV14 and TRBJ1-6; TRBD1 might be the D (6 bases). Deletions cut 0 bases from V and 3 bases from J, with 12 bases between. This CDR3 spans 17 amino acids. CDR1 is SGHDN and CDR2 is FVKESK in the germline V gene. CDR3 DNA sequence: TGTGCCAGCAGCCAAGACAGGGGACCCGACTATAATTCACCCCTCCACTTT. The encoded protein is CASSQDRGPDYNSPLHF.

The chain combines TRBV7-3 with TRBJ2-5; 8 bases fit TRBD2. This CDR3 comprises 15 residues. Trimming cost V 2 bases and J 5 bases; bases outside gene matches: 7. From germline, CDR1 is SGHTA and CDR2 FQGTGA. The CDR3 loop reads CASSLHRTSSETQYF. As DNA, the CDR3 is TGTGCCAGCAGCTTACACCGGACTAGCTCGGAGACCCAGTACTTC.

The chain carries TRBV6-1 and TRBJ2-7; TRBD1 matches 7 bases. The J segment lost 5 bases and the V segment lost 4 bases, leaving 5 bases of the junction unmatched. There are 13 residues in the CDR3. Germline assignment: CDR1 MNHNS and CDR2 SASEGT. The CDR3 region is CASSVNRGHEQYF. CDR3 nucleotide sequence: TGTGCCAGCAGTGTTAACAGGGGACACGAGCAGTACTTC.

The gene calls are TRBV28 and TRBJ2-3; 8 positions match TRBD2. CDR1 and CDR2 from the germline V gene are MDHEN and SYDVKM. The V and J ends lost 5 bases and 1 base, in that order; junction bases with no gene match: 5. The CDR3 sequence is 15 residues long. The CDR3 DNA reads as TGTGCCAGCAGTCCCTCGGGAGGGGGCACAGATACGCAGTATTTT. Amino acids: CASSPSGGGTDTQYF.

This chain uses TRBV6-5 with TRBJ2-7, with D perhaps TRBD1 (5 bases). This CDR3 is 12 amino acids long. V gave up 6 bases and J gave up 4 bases, with 10 bases separating them. Germline V gives CDR1 MNHEY, CDR2 SVGAGI. Here the CDR3 DNA reads TGTGCCAGCAGCCGACAGCCTTACGAGCAGTACTTC. Protein sequence: CASSRQPYEQYF.

The table lists this clone with a few counts. CDR3 coding DNA: TGTGCCATCAGTGAGTCGCGGGGCTTGGGGAATGAGCAGTTCTTC. As protein: CAISESRGLGNEQFF. This chain uses TRBV10-3 with TRBJ2-1, with a possible D match to TRBD2 (6 bases). This CDR3 is built from 15 residues. V lost 0 bases and J 7 bases, leaving 13 bases between the germline ends. CDR1 is ENHRY and CDR2 is SYGVKD in the germline V gene.

This clone was observed once. V and J are TRBV4-2 and TRBJ2-3; TRBD1 aligns across 8 bases. The CDR3 has 15 amino acids. The trim removed 2 bases at V and 5 bases at J, leaving 6 bases unmatched. CDR1 is LGHNA, CDR2 YNFKEQ, per germline. The CDR3: CASSQSRDRRDTQYF. The CDR3 bases are TGTGCCAGCAGCCAAAGCCGGGACAGGCGAGATACGCAGTATTTT.

V usage is TRBV7-2 and J usage is TRBJ2-7; the D gene is possibly TRBD1 (5 bases). This CDR3 is built from 18 residues. Germline CDR1 is SGHTA and CDR2 is FQGNSA. V was clipped by 1 base and J by 0 bases, with 19 bases between them. The CDR3 DNA reads TGTGCCAGCAGCTTAGTTGGCAGTACGACAGTAGACTCCTACGAGCAGTACTTC. This encodes CASSLVGSTTVDSYEQYF. The full variable domain, with the rest looked up from reference TRBV7-2 and TRBJ2-7, is GAGVSQSPSNKVTEKGKDVELRCDPISGHTALYWYRQSLGQGLEFLIYFQGNSAPDKSGLPSDRFSAERTGGSVSTLTIQRTQQEDSAVYLCASSLVGSTTVDSYEQYFGPGTRLTVT.

The chain combines TRBV6-5 with TRBJ2-7; 9 bases line up with TRBD2. J gave up 3 bases and V 11 bases, and 8 bases lay outside the gene matches. Germline CDR1 is MNHEY and CDR2 is SVGAGI. The CDR3 runs 13 residues. The CDR3: CACKGTSSYEQYV. CDR3 nucleotide sequence: TGTGCCTGCAAGGGGACTAGCAGCTACGAGCAGTACGTC.

The chain employs TRBV9 and TRBJ2-3; 8 bases match TRBD2. The CDR3 consists of 15 residues. In germline, CDR1 is SGDLS, CDR2 YYNGEE. V was pared by 0 bases and J by 4 bases, with 4 bases of the junction left unmatched. The DNA for the CDR3 is TGTGCCAGCAGCGTAGCGGGAGGGCCTTCAGATACGCAGTATTTT. It yields the protein CASSVAGGPSDTQYF.

This clone was detected once. The chain uses TRBV6-5 and TRBJ2-7; D may be TRBD1 (6 bases). Germline-derived CDR1 and CDR2 are MNHEY and SVGAGI. The length of the CDR3 is 12 residues. Trimming left V 5 bases short and J 7 bases short, with 12 bases between. CDR3 protein: CASSLDRLEQYF. The CDR3, as DNA: TGTGCCAGCAGTCTAGACAGGCTTGAGCAGTACTTC.

Points on this clone: Relative to the germline gene, one junction end is altered; a read error may explain this. The chain is built from TRBV28 and TRBJ1-1, with D perhaps matching TRBD1 (6 bases). Looked up from germline, CDR1 is MDHEN and CDR2 is SYDVKM. This CDR3 is built from 12 residues. CDR3 nucleotides: TGTGCCAGCAGTCTTGGGGGCGGAATAGGCGTCTTT. The encoded protein is CASSLGGGIGVF.

The chain employs TRBV7-9 and TRBJ2-1, with D hard to call. The germline gives CDR1 SEHNR, CDR2 FQNEAQ (reference sequence). Trimming removed 5 bases at V and 9 bases at J, with 11 bases between. The CDR3 is made up of 12 amino acids. DNA of the CDR3: TGTGCCAGCAGCCCGATTCGCGGTGAGCAGTTCTTC. It yields the protein CASSPIRGEQFF.

The chain has TRBV19 and TRBJ1-2, with 11 bases matching TRBD1. The junction had 4 bases not matched to a gene; V was cut back by 2 bases and J by 5 bases. The CDR3 is 15 residues long. Germline V gives CDR1 LNHDA, CDR2 SQIVND (reference sequence). The CDR3 DNA follows: TGTGCCAGTAGTATATCCGGACAGGGGGCTTATGGCTACACCTTC. Residues: CASSISGQGAYGYTF.

The chain employs TRBV9 and TRBJ2-5; 9 nucleotides match TRBD1. The CDR3 loop spans 15 amino acids. V was clipped by 3 bases and J by 4 bases; unmatched bases: 7. Per germline, CDR1 SGDLS and CDR2 YYNGEE. This CDR3 reads CASSATGGLRETQYF. In nucleotides, the CDR3 is TGTGCCAGCAGCGCTACAGGGGGCTTAAGAGAGACCCAGTACTTC.

The chain recombines TRBV6-1 with TRBJ2-7; D gene uncertain. Looked up from germline, CDR1 is MNHNS and CDR2 is SASEGT. This CDR3 is 13 amino acids long. Trimming removed 2 bases at V and 5 bases at J, with 10 bases between. CDR3 in amino acids: CASSENSLNEQYF. In DNA, the CDR3 is TGTGCCAGCAGTGAAAACTCCCTCAACGAGCAGTACTTC.

The chain couples TRBV10-3 to TRBJ2-7; 7 bases align to TRBD1. The V gene's germline CDR1 is ENHRY and CDR2 SYGVKD. The junction had 7 bases not matched to a gene; V was cut back by 6 bases and J by 2 bases. This CDR3 is built from 14 residues. The CDR3 region has the DNA TGTGCCATCAGCGAGCCAGGGACAGCCTACGAGCAGTACTTC. Translated, it gives CAISEPGTAYEQYF.

This chain uses TRBV7-9 with TRBJ1-1; D unclear. The CDR3 covers 9 residues. Germline CDR1 is SEHNR and CDR2 is FQNEAQ (reference sequence). V lost 10 bases, J lost 5 bases, and 5 bases lay in between. DNA of the CDR3: TGTGCCAAGGAGACTGAAGCTTTCTTT. This codes for CAKETEAFF.

V and J are TRBV25-1 and TRBJ1-2; D might be TRBD1 (5 bases). The length of the CDR3 is 11 residues. Trimming stripped 8 bases from V and 8 bases from J, with 12 bases between. Per germline, CDR1 MGHDK and CDR2 SYGVNS. The DNA for the CDR3 is TGTGCCAGCGATTCAGGGAACGGCTACACCTTC. Its protein is CASDSGNGYTF.

This chain joins TRBV9 and TRBJ1-6, with D possibly TRBD1 on 6 matching bases. Germline V gives CDR1 SGDLS, CDR2 YYNGEE. The CDR3 runs 17 residues. Trimming stripped 4 bases from V and 9 bases from J, with 23 bases between. DNA of the CDR3: TGTGCCAGCAGCCTCGGTTACCGGGACACGGAATCTTCACCCCTCCACTTT. The encoded protein is CASSLGYRDTESSPLHF.

This clone was seen only once. This chain connects TRBV5-1 to TRBJ2-7; D is perhaps TRBD2 (5 bases). Between the trimmed V and J ends, which lost 0 bases and 6 bases, there was a span of 16 bases. CDR1 is SGHRS and CDR2 is YFSETQ in the germline V gene. This CDR3 has 15 residues. This CDR3 reads CASSLEGTGKGEQYF. Here the CDR3 DNA reads TGCGCCAGCAGCTTGGAAGGAACGGGAAAGGGCGAGCAGTACTTC.

The V gene is TRBV7-9, the J gene TRBJ2-5; maybe TRBD2 (6 bases). The length of the CDR3 is 13 residues. Germline CDR1 and CDR2: SEHNR and FQNEAQ (reference sequence). V was cut by 4 bases and J by 3 bases, with 9 bases left in between. The CDR3 coding sequence is TGTGCCAGCAGCTCTACGGGGGAAGAGACCCAGTACTTC. Protein product: CASSSTGEETQYF.

The chain couples TRBV5-8 to TRBJ2-7, with a possible D match to TRBD1 (6 bases). V shed 2 bases and J shed 0 bases, with 12 bases lying between them. Germline loops: CDR1 SGHTS, CDR2 YDEGEE. This CDR3 is built from 15 residues. The CDR3 DNA sequence: TGTGCCAGCAGCTTCCGGGACACCTACTCCTACGAGCAGTACTTC. This codes for CASSFRDTYSYEQYF.

CDR3 in amino acids: CASMVGQGNTGELFF. CDR3 in DNA: TGTGCCAGCATGGTCGGACAGGGGAACACCGGGGAGCTGTTTTTT. V usage is TRBV6-1 and J usage is TRBJ2-2, with 8 bases lining up with TRBD1. After removal of 7 bases from V and 1 base from J, the junction contained 5 bases not matched to a gene. The CDR3 loop spans 15 amino acids. From germline, CDR1 is MNHNS and CDR2 SASEGT.

The V gene is TRBV2, the J gene TRBJ1-3; D is unresolved. The V end was cut by 1 base, the J end by 4 bases, with 11 bases between. Germline assignment: CDR1 SNHLY and CDR2 FYNNEI. The CDR3 contains 15 residues. CDR3 region: CASSEVRYSGNTIYF. The CDR3 DNA is TGTGCCAGCAGTGAAGTACGCTACTCGGGAAACACCATATATTTT.

As concerns this clone: The junction shows a germline mismatch at one end, possibly a read error. V usage is TRBV20-1 and J usage is TRBJ2-5, with a tentative D call TRBD1 (5 bases). CDR3 length equals 9 residues. Germline V CDR1 and CDR2: DFQATT, SNEGSKA (reference sequence). CDR3 sequence (DNA): TGCAGTGGGGGCAGCCCCCAATACTTC. It specifies CSGGSPQYF.

This chain links TRBV9 with TRBJ1-1; D is undetermined. The CDR3 is 13 amino acids. Germline lookup yields CDR1 SGDLS and CDR2 YYNGEE. Trimming took 4 bases from V and 4 from J, leaving 11 bases between them. The CDR3, as DNA: TGTGCCAGCAGCCCGGGAGGAGGCACTGAAGCTTTCTTT. It is translated as CASSPGGGTEAFF.

The chain couples TRBV28 to TRBJ2-1; D is unresolved. The CDR3 runs 14 residues. Germline-derived CDR1 and CDR2 are MDHEN and SYDVKM. V was trimmed by 5 bases and J by 4 bases, leaving 12 bases between them. The CDR3 loop is CASSPAPRYNEQFF. For the CDR3, the DNA is TGTGCCAGCAGTCCCGCGCCTAGATACAATGAGCAGTTCTTC.

The chain has TRBV4-2 and TRBJ2-3; 11 bases map to TRBD2. There are 20 residues in the CDR3. J lost 6 bases, V lost 0 bases, and 17 bases had no gene match. CDR1 LGHNA and CDR2 YNFKEQ come from the germline V gene. The CDR3 sequence is CASSQETPVGGLAGGDTQYF. In nucleotides, the CDR3 is TGTGCCAGCAGCCAAGAAACTCCTGTAGGCGGACTAGCGGGTGGGGATACGCAGTATTTT.